This TCR beta chain appears in the sequencing data of a study of blood T cells in healthy people across ages. Study-wide results and caveats: The fall in TCR beta diversity per million T cells was roughly linear with age.

It was with a sample-barcoded 5' primer and a J-beta primer mix that a second PCR of about 6 to 12 cycles was run. Each of the cDNA molecules was tagged by a template-switch adaptor with 12 random nucleotides. TCRdb called the 5' RACE reads again in MiXCR, with one record for every CDR3 protein. The sample shows 790,000 or so distinct CDR3 sequences, just over 55% of them seen only once. Turning to this clonotype: Its antigen is undetermined.

This receptor was identified in a man in his forties or fifties in good health. Sequences were obtained from blood.

CDR3 in amino acids: CAISGIGQGGRDTQYF. The DNA of the CDR3 is TGTGCCATCAGTGGGATCGGCCAGGGGGGTCGAGATACGCAGTACTTC. The chain joins TRBV10-3 to TRBJ2-5, with D tentatively TRBD1 (7 bases). Germline values: CDR1 ENHRY, CDR2 SYGVKD. Trimming removed 4 bases at V and 11 bases at J, with 26 bases between. The CDR3 sequence is 16 residues long.